Each of the 21 T cell receptor beta chains below was sequenced from the same sample in a study of cytomegalovirus exposure and HLA in healthy donors. PCR employed 60 Vbeta and 13 Jbeta primers. The assay was immunoSEQ multiplex PCR, and TCRdb's table has in-frame clones only and misses some. Here the sample spans a few hundred thousand clones, just over 75% being singletons. Sequencing was performed on PBMCs. The receptors come from a woman aged 55-69 years in good health and CMV-seropositive.

This chain joins TRBV27 and TRBJ1-1, with 8 nucleotides matching TRBD1. Trimming took 5 bases from V and 5 from J; bases not matched to a gene: 7. CDR3 length equals 14 residues. Germline values: CDR1 MNHEY, CDR2 SMNVEV (reference sequence). The CDR3 reads CASSPNTGGTEAFF. CDR3 DNA sequence: TGTGCCAGCAGTCCTAACACAGGGGGGACTGAAGCTTTCTTT.

The chain employs TRBV7-2 and TRBJ1-2; D is ambiguous. Trimming cost V 5 bases and J 4 bases, with 8 bases left between them. This CDR3 has 12 residues. Germline CDR1 and CDR2: SGHTA and FQGNSA. The CDR3 spells CASSRDLYGYTF. Here the CDR3 DNA reads TGTGCCAGCAGCCGGGATCTCTATGGCTACACCTTC.

The chain has TRBV21-1 and TRBJ2-7; TRBD2 is the table's D call and was not checked against the DNA. TRBV21-1 is listed as a pseudogene. The CDR3 sequence is 12 residues long. This chain's CDR3 is CASSKEARYRYF. CDR3 bases: TGTGCCAGCAGCAAAGAGGCTAGGTATCGGTACTTC.

V is TRBV2 and J is TRBJ2-7; D may be TRBD2 (6 bases). Between the trimmed V and J ends, which lost 6 bases and 3 bases, there was a span of 15 bases. The germline V gene encodes CDR1 SNHLY and CDR2 FYNNEI. The CDR3 runs 14 residues. The CDR3 DNA sequence: TGTGCCAGCAGGTATGGGGGGACGTTCTACGAGCAGTACTTC. Protein sequence: CASRYGGTFYEQYF.

This clone was observed a single time. The chain links TRBV19 to TRBJ1-1; D gene unclear. CDR1 is LNHDA and CDR2 is SQIVND in the germline V gene (reference sequence). The germline V and J ends were trimmed by 5 bases and 0 bases, with 13 bases remaining between them. The CDR3 length is 15 residues. The CDR3 region is CASSLERHLNTEAFF. CDR3 nucleotide sequence: TGTGCCAGTAGTTTGGAACGACACCTGAACACTGAAGCTTTCTTT.

This CDR3 is CASSLGLAYEQYF. The CDR3 DNA reads TGCGCCAGCAGCCTGGGACTTGCCTACGAGCAGTACTTC. The chain carries TRBV10-1 and TRBJ2-7, with TRBD2 as a possible D gene (6 bases). CDR3 size: 13 residues. The germline V gene has CDR1 WNHNN and CDR2 SYGVQD (reference sequence). V gave up 6 bases and J gave up 2 bases, with 11 bases separating them.

V gene TRBV5-6 combines with J gene TRBJ2-1, with unresolved D. Germline loops: CDR1 SGHDT, CDR2 YYEEEE. The CDR3 spans 16 residues. The V gene lost 4 bases and the J gene lost 4 bases, with 18 bases spanning the gap. CDR3: CASSPSTEPSYNEQFF. In DNA form, the CDR3 reads TGTGCCAGCAGCCCCTCCACAGAGCCGTCGTACAATGAGCAGTTCTTC.

This chain links TRBV2 with TRBJ2-2; TRBD1 matches 10 bases. This CDR3 is 18 amino acids long. Germline loops: CDR1 SNHLY, CDR2 FYNNEI. J lost 6 bases, V lost 7 bases, and 17 bases had no gene match. The DNA for the CDR3 is TGTGCCAGCACCCTAGGGGGACAGGGGTCGTCGGTTGCCGGGGAGCTGTTTTTT. It encodes CASTLGGQGSSVAGELFF.

The chain uses TRBV6-5 and TRBJ1-1; no clear D gene. In germline, CDR1 is MNHEY, CDR2 SVGAGI. This CDR3 has 14 residues. V was shortened by 2 bases and J by 7 bases, with 14 bases between the two germline ends. This chain's CDR3 is CASSYGQNRNEAFF. The CDR3 region has the DNA TGTGCCAGCAGTTACGGGCAGAATCGCAATGAAGCTTTCTTT.

The chain uses TRBV7-9 and TRBJ2-7; 10 nucleotides align to TRBD1. The CDR3 sequence is 19 residues long. Germline V gene lookup returns CDR1 SEHNR and CDR2 FQNEAQ (reference sequence). The V segment lost 2 bases and the J segment 0 bases; nucleotides outside the gene matches: 13. CDR3 sequence: CASSLYPRQGASHSYEQYF. DNA of the CDR3: TGTGCCAGCAGCTTATATCCGCGACAGGGGGCTTCCCACTCCTACGAGCAGTACTTC.

V usage is TRBV19 and J usage is TRBJ1-1; D ambiguous. CDR1 is LNHDA, CDR2 SQIVND, per germline (reference sequence). The CDR3 sequence is 14 residues long. The ends were cut back, 3 bases at V and 0 bases at J, with 8 bases in the middle. The chain's CDR3 is CASSIQYLNTEAFF. CDR3 nucleotide sequence: TGTGCCAGTAGTATTCAGTATTTGAACACTGAAGCTTTCTTT.

Of note for this clone: The junction differs from germline at one of its ends, possibly a read error. The V call is TRBV7-9, the J call TRBJ2-3; no reliable D call. This CDR3 has 13 amino acids. Germline assignment: CDR1 SEHNR and CDR2 FQNEAQ (reference sequence). The CDR3 bases are TGTTCCAGCAGCTTAGAAACCGGGGATACGCAGTATTTT. Amino acid sequence: CSSSLETGDTQYF.

This rearrangement joins TRBV29-1 to TRBJ2-7; the D gene is possibly TRBD1 (6 bases). The V and J ends lost 6 bases and 7 bases respectively, with 19 bases between them. Germline values: CDR1 SQVTM, CDR2 ANQGSEA. The length of the CDR3 is 13 residues. The CDR3 bases are TGCAGCGTGCGGCCAGGGGAAACGGGAGAGCAGTACTTC. Translating it yields CSVRPGETGEQYF.

The J gene is TRBJ2-3, the V gene TRBV2; D unresolved. This CDR3 contains 14 residues. Germline V CDR1 and CDR2: SNHLY, FYNNEI. Trimming shortened V by 2 bases and J by 4 bases, and 10 bases separated the two germline ends. CDR3 DNA sequence: TGTGCCAGCAGTGAATTGTCGCGTTCAGATACGCAGTATTTT. It yields the protein CASSELSRSDTQYF.

V gene TRBV27 combines with J gene TRBJ2-7; 9 nucleotides agree with TRBD2. Germline CDR1 and CDR2: MNHEY and SMNVEV (reference sequence). The CDR3 covers 17 residues. V lost 5 bases, J lost 3 bases, and 14 bases stayed unmatched. CDR3 nucleotide sequence: TGTGCCAGCAGTGTCGGCGGGGGGGCTTCTCAGTTCTACGAGCAGTACTTC. It is translated as CASSVGGGASQFYEQYF.

This clone showed up just once. This sequence joins TRBV5-4 and TRBJ1-3, with 9 positions matching TRBD1. The CDR3 length is 16 residues. CDR1 is SGHNT and CDR2 is YYREEE in the germline V gene (reference sequence). V lost 5 bases, J lost 2 bases, and 8 bases stayed unmatched. In DNA, the CDR3 is TGTGCCAGCAGTTCACAGGGGGCTACGGCTGGAAACACCATATATTTT. Encoded protein: CASSSQGATAGNTIYF.

V gene TRBV29-1 combines with J gene TRBJ1-2, with 8 bases aligning to TRBD1. This CDR3 region has 15 residues. From germline, CDR1 is SQVTM and CDR2 ANQGSEA. V lost 7 bases, J lost 4 bases, and 14 bases stayed unmatched. In DNA, the CDR3 is TGCAGCGCCACCGGGACAGGCCCCAACCTCTATGGCTACACCTTC. It translates to CSATGTGPNLYGYTF. Based on the CDR3 plus reference TRBV29-1 and TRBJ1-2, the full variable domain is SAVISQKPSRDICQRGTSLTIQCQVDSQVTMMFWYRQQPGQSLTLIATANQGSEATYESGFVIDKFPISRPNLTFSTLTVSNMSPEDSSIYLCSATGTGPNLYGYTFGSGTRLTVV.

The V and J genes are TRBV15 and TRBJ1-1, with a tentative D call TRBD1 (6 bases). This CDR3 region has 14 residues. Looked up from germline, CDR1 is LNHNV and CDR2 is YYDKDF (reference sequence). Trimming stripped 5 bases from V and 8 bases from J, with 18 bases between. CDR3 sequence (DNA): TGTGCCACCAGCCCTTTCCCTCCAGACAGGGAAGCTTTCTTT. Translating gives CATSPFPPDREAFF.

This chain connects TRBV11-2 to TRBJ1-5; D remains unclear. The V and J ends lost 1 base and 7 bases respectively, with 11 bases between them. The CDR3 is 14 residues long. CDR1 and CDR2 (germline): SGHAT, FQNNGV. CDR3 sequence reads: CASSLGPTGQPQHF. CDR3 bases: TGTGCCAGCAGCTTAGGCCCCACCGGGCAGCCCCAGCATTTT.

The chain couples TRBV5-1 to TRBJ2-3; TRBD2 agrees at 8 bases. CDR3 length: 13 amino acids. The V gene's germline CDR1 is SGHRS and CDR2 YFSETQ. J gave up 6 bases and V 7 bases, and 7 bases lay outside the gene matches. The CDR3 spells CASASIAGDTQYF. The CDR3 nucleotides are TGCGCCAGCGCGTCGATAGCGGGGGATACGCAGTATTTT.

The CDR3 bases are TGTGCCAGCAGACGAGAGAGTGGCTACACCTTC. Translated, it gives CASRRESGYTF. V gene TRBV28 combines with J gene TRBJ1-2; no definite D call. Deletions cut 6 bases from V and 7 bases from J, with 9 bases between. This CDR3 spans 11 amino acids. Germline loops: CDR1 MDHEN, CDR2 SYDVKM.